A selection of T cell receptor beta chains follows, all from one sample in a study of blood T cell repertoires in COVID-19. Sequencing was performed with immunoSEQ multiplex PCR; in TCRdb, only in-frame clones are kept and a portion is missing. The sample lists some 260,000 clones; 70% to 90% were seen once. The sample was peripheral blood. These receptors came from a human donor in a cohort sampled during active COVID-19. The CDR3 runs from the conserved cysteine through the conserved F or W. The order of the fields is CDR3 length, V gene, J gene, clone size, D gene, CDR3 protein, CDR3 DNA. D genes are given only for firm matches. Size values are once, few and many counts, or a class for expanded clones, and some rows have none.

>12|TRBV21-1|TRBJ2-7|.|.
CASDGRRSEQYF
TGTGCCAGCGACGGGAGGAGAAGCGAGCAGTACTTC
>16|TRBV4-2|TRBJ2-5|.|TRBD2
CASSQVGLENFETQYF
TGTGCCAGCAGCCAGGTTGGACTAGAGAACTTCGAGACCCAGTACTTC
>15|TRBV7-6|TRBJ1-6|.|.
CASSGRSGRGSPLHF
TGTGCCAGCAGCGGACGGTCAGGGCGGGGTTCACCCCTCCACTTT
>15|TRBV19|TRBJ1-1|.|TRBD1
CASSRRTGPNTEAFF
TGTGCCAGTAGTAGGCGGACAGGTCCGAACACTGAAGCTTTCTTT
>13|TRBV28|TRBJ1-2|.|.
CASSPPQLYGYTF
TGTGCCAGCAGTCCACCACAACTATACGGCTACACCTTC
>16|TRBV5-1|TRBJ2-7|.|.
CASSLVVTGGSYEQYF
TGCGCCAGCAGCTTGGTTGTAACAGGCGGTTCGTACGAGCAGTACTTC
>14|TRBV4-3|TRBJ1-1|.|.
CASSPGPMNTEAFF
TGCGCCAGCAGCCCGGGTCCGATGAACACTGAAGCTTTCTTT
>15|TRBV11-2|TRBJ2-7|.|.
CASSLDPPPGNEQYF
TGTGCCAGCAGCTTAGACCCCCCTCCAGGGAACGAGCAGTACTTC
>15|TRBV11-2|TRBJ1-2|.|.
CASSLRGFYATSYTF
TGTGCCAGCAGCTTACGCGGGTTCTACGCAACGAGCTACACCTTC
>13|TRBV30|TRBJ1-1|.|TRBD1
CAWSVSGGSEAFF
TGTGCCTGGAGTGTCTCAGGGGGCTCTGAAGCTTTCTTT
>16|TRBV7-8|TRBJ1-2|.|TRBD1
CASSLTTDREDYGYTF
TGTGCCAGCAGCTTAACGACAGACAGGGAAGACTATGGCTACACCTTC
>14|TRBV5-6|TRBJ1-1|.|TRBD1
CASTTGDMNTEAFF
TGTGCCAGCACGACAGGGGACATGAACACTGAAGCTTTCTTT
>13|TRBV29-1|TRBJ2-7|.|.
CSVVLRVVNEQYF
TGCAGCGTTGTCCTCAGGGTGGTCAACGAGCAGTACTTC
>18|TRBV6-2/TRBV6-3|TRBJ2-1|.|TRBD2
CASSYSMGGGSGIDEQFF
TGTGCCAGCAGTTACTCGATGGGAGGAGGGAGCGGGATCGATGAGCAGTTCTTC
>17|TRBV6-6|TRBJ2-3|.|TRBD2
CASSQLGLAGGPDTQYF
TGTGCCAGCAGTCAACTGGGACTAGCGGGGGGACCAGATACGCAGTATTTT
>16|TRBV7-9|TRBJ2-7|.|TRBD2
CASRPSTSGGSYEQYF
TGTGCCAGCAGACCCTCGACTAGCGGGGGGTCCTACGAGCAGTACTTC
>14|TRBV6-5|TRBJ2-7|.|.
CASSPQEDFYEQYF
TGTGCCAGCAGTCCCCAGGAGGACTTCTACGAGCAGTACTTC
>16|TRBV29-1|TRBJ2-7|.|TRBD2
CSVVTFGAGGGYEQYF
TGCAGCGTCGTGACCTTTGGTGCGGGAGGGGGCTACGAGCAGTACTTC
>13|TRBV6-6|TRBJ1-1|.|TRBD1
CASINRDRDEAFF
TGTGCCAGCATTAACCGGGACAGGGACGAAGCTTTCTTT
>17|TRBV7-3|TRBJ2-5|.|TRBD2
CASSSTSLAGPTETQYF
TGTGCCAGCAGCTCAACTTCATTAGCGGGACCAACAGAGACCCAGTACTTC
>15|TRBV6-5|TRBJ1-2|.|.
CASTPHPREAYGYTF
TGTGCCAGCACCCCCCATCCCAGGGAGGCCTATGGCTACACCTTC
>17|TRBV28|TRBJ1-1|.|.
CASTKNPGWVPNTEAFF
TGTGCCAGCACTAAAAATCCAGGGTGGGTTCCAAACACTGAAGCTTTCTTT
>17|TRBV6-2/TRBV6-3|TRBJ2-3|.|TRBD2
CASSYSFQREGADTQYF
TGTGCCAGCAGTTACTCTTTCCAGCGGGAGGGAGCAGATACGCAGTATTTT
>12|TRBV19|TRBJ2-1|.|TRBD2
CASSTGGNEQFF
TGTGCCAGTAGTACCGGGGGGAATGAGCAGTTCTTC
>16|TRBV4-3|TRBJ1-4|few|.
CASSQVGAKVTEKLFF
TGCGCCAGCAGCCAAGTAGGGGCCAAGGTGACTGAAAAACTGTTTTTT
>15|TRBV30|TRBJ1-2|.|.
CAWSVQGYFTYGYTF
TGTGCCTGGAGTGTACAGGGTTATTTTACCTATGGCTACACCTTC
>15|TRBV4-3|TRBJ1-5|.|TRBD1
CASSRLTGEGSPQHF
TGCGCCAGCAGCCGACTGACAGGGGAAGGCTCGCCCCAGCATTTT
>15|TRBV2|TRBJ1-5|.|.
CASSEGGLSNQPQHF
TGTGCCAGCTCAGAGGGGGGGTTGAGCAATCAGCCCCAGCATTTT
>18|TRBV15|TRBJ2-2|.|.
CATSREPYRVGNTGELFF
TGTGCCACCAGCAGAGAACCCTACAGGGTGGGGAACACCGGGGAGCTGTTTTTT
>13|TRBV6-5|TRBJ1-2|.|TRBD1
CASSPGTVNGYTF
TGTGCCAGCAGTCCCGGGACAGTCAACGGCTACACCTTC
>16|TRBV28|TRBJ2-7|once|.
CASSLFRTDSSYEQYF
TGTGCCAGCAGTTTATTCCGGACAGACAGCTCCTACGAGCAGTACTTC
>15|TRBV4-3|TRBJ1-1|.|.
CASSQDRTLDTEAFF
TGCGCCAGCAGCCAAGATAGGACATTGGACACTGAAGCTTTCTTT
>14|TRBV5-1|TRBJ1-5|few|.
CASSLAGSGQPQHF
TGCGCCAGCAGCTTGGCGGGGTCGGGACAGCCCCAGCATTTT
>15|TRBV30|TRBJ2-3|.|TRBD2
CAWSNIAGAGDTQYF
TGTGCCTGGAGCAATATAGCGGGAGCAGGAGATACGCAGTATTTT
>16|TRBV21-1|TRBJ2-7|.|.
CASSKSRDRASYEQYF
TGTGCCAGCAGCAAATCACGCGACAGGGCCTCCTACGAGCAGTACTTC
>14|TRBV30|TRBJ2-5|.|TRBD1
CAWSDGDRGKTQYF
TGTGCCTGGAGTGACGGGGACAGGGGAAAGACCCAGTACTTC
>18|TRBV5-1|TRBJ2-3|.|.
CASSLVFAGRRSTDTQYF
TGCGCCAGCAGCTTGGTTTTCGCCGGTCGCCGAAGCACAGATACGCAGTATTTT
>16|TRBV11-2|TRBJ2-6|.|.
CASSPGGDSGANVLTF
TGTGCCAGCAGCCCAGGCGGGGACTCTGGGGCCAACGTCCTGACTTTC
>13|TRBV29-1|TRBJ1-2|.|TRBD1
CSVGPGQGMGYTF
TGCAGCGTTGGACCCGGACAGGGAATGGGCTACACCTTC
>13|TRBV27|TRBJ1-4|.|.
CASSLQGTEKLFF
TGTGCCAGCAGTTTACAGGGTACTGAAAAACTGTTTTTT
>18|TRBV11-3|TRBJ2-6|.|TRBD2
CASSPGGGPLSGANVLTF
TGTGCCAGCAGCCCAGGCGGGGGACCTCTTTCTGGGGCCAACGTCCTGACTTTC
>15|TRBV13|TRBJ1-2|.|TRBD1
CASSLVDRELYGYTF
TGTGCCAGCAGCTTAGTTGACAGGGAGTTGTATGGCTACACCTTC
>13|TRBV30|TRBJ1-5|.|.
CAWGTGINQPQHF
TGTGCCTGGGGAACAGGGATAAATCAGCCCCAGCATTTT
>14|TRBV24-1|TRBJ1-2|once|.
CATSDYGQAYGYTF
TGTGCCACCAGTGATTATGGACAAGCCTATGGCTACACCTTC
>15|TRBV5-1|TRBJ2-1|.|TRBD1
CASSLGQGSYNEQFF
TGCGCCAGCAGCTTGGGACAGGGCTCCTACAATGAGCAGTTCTTC
>16|TRBV11-1|TRBJ2-7|.|TRBD2
CASSLKASGVRNEQYF
TGTGCCAGCAGCTTAAAAGCTAGCGGGGTTAGGAACGAGCAGTACTTC